This entry concerns a single T cell receptor (beta chain). In the study's own analysis: It was from reference gene primer amplification that nucleated cell counts were estimated. Only in-frame clones appear in the TCRdb table, and some are missing; sequencing was by immunoSEQ multiplex PCR. The V and J calls and clone size are taken from that table; D and trimming were inferred from the DNA. Of a few hundred thousand clones listed, 89% are singletons. These data come from a study of blood T cell repertoires in COVID-19. Study as a whole: The United States, Italy and Spain provided the acute and convalescent COVID-19 samples. T cells, B-cell-depleted T cells, or PBMCs provided the cDNA or gDNA that served as material.

CDR1 is SGDLS and CDR2 is YYNGEE in the germline V gene. CDR3 size: 16 residues. Trimming took 0 bases from V and 7 from J; bases not matched to a gene: 2. The TCR originated in a woman in her twenties or thirties with COVID-19, enrolled during active disease. V gene TRBV9 combines with J gene TRBJ2-1; 15 bases fit TRBD2. Specimen: peripheral blood. The DNA of the CDR3 is TGTGCCAGCAGCGTAGTTGGACTAGCGGGGGGGAATGAGCAGTTCTTC. Residues: CASSVVGLAGGNEQFF.